Shown below are 26 T cell receptor beta chains from a single sample sequenced in a study of blood T cell repertoires in COVID-19. TCRdb's table, derived via immunoSEQ multiplex PCR, lists solely in-frame clones and lacks some. The sample carries a few hundred thousand clones, more than 80% recorded once. The sample comprised PBMCs or T cells enriched from blood (not recorded which). These receptors came from a man aged 25-45 years who had recovered from COVID-19.

This chain links TRBV10-3 with TRBJ1-4, with D possibly TRBD1 on 5 matching bases. The CDR3 runs 12 residues. Per the germline V gene, CDR1 is ENHRY and CDR2 is SYGVKD. Trimming took off 11 bases at V and 8 bases at J, with 15 bases between the two ends. The chain's CDR3 is CAVSRGEEKLFF. The CDR3 nucleotides read TGTGCCGTCTCCCGGGGGGAAGAAAAACTGTTTTTT.

The rearrangement links TRBV19 to TRBJ2-7; 11 bases match TRBD2. This CDR3 has 15 amino acids. Germline V gene sequence: CDR1 LNHDA, CDR2 SQIVND (reference sequence). Losses at the gene ends were 6 bases for V and 3 bases for J; bases not matched to a gene: 7. CDR3 sequence reads: CASRTSSGRRYEQYF. CDR3 coding DNA: TGTGCCAGTAGAACATCTAGCGGGAGGCGCTACGAGCAGTACTTC.

The V call is TRBV19, the J call TRBJ2-7, with D possibly being TRBD1 (6 bases). This CDR3 region has 13 residues. Germline loops: CDR1 LNHDA, CDR2 SQIVND (reference sequence). Trimming pared 4 bases from V and 2 bases from J, leaving 9 bases between. The CDR3 spells CASSSGQTYEQYF. The DNA of the CDR3 is TGTGCCAGTAGTAGTGGACAGACCTACGAGCAGTACTTC.

V is TRBV7-9 and J is TRBJ1-2, with D maybe TRBD1 (5 bases). The CDR3 extends over 15 amino acids. Germline assignment: CDR1 SEHNR and CDR2 FQNEAQ (reference sequence). V lost 8 bases to trimming and J lost 1 base, with 17 bases between them. The CDR3 here is CASGGRRNLNYGYTF. The DNA for the CDR3 is TGTGCCAGCGGGGGGAGACGGAACCTTAACTATGGCTACACCTTC.

The V gene is TRBV14, the J gene TRBJ2-7, with TRBD1 identical over 12 bases. The CDR3 has 15 residues. Germline V gene data show CDR1 as SGHDN and CDR2 as FVKESK. V gave up 4 bases and J gave up 9 bases; unmatched junction bases: 10. CDR3 in DNA: TGTGCCAGCAGCCTCCCCGGGACAGGGGGCAGTTGGCAGTACTTC. This encodes CASSLPGTGGSWQYF.

The CDR3 is CASSEAGTRNTEAFF. CDR3 sequence (DNA): TGTGCCAGCAGTGAAGCGGGGACAAGGAACACTGAAGCTTTCTTT. J is TRBJ1-1 and V is TRBV6-1; perhaps TRBD1 as D (6 bases). Trimming cost V 0 bases and J 1 base, with 9 bases left between them. Germline V gene sequence: CDR1 MNHNS, CDR2 SASEGT. CDR3 size: 15 residues.

The rearrangement uses TRBV27 and TRBJ1-1; 9 nucleotides agree with TRBD1. The V segment lost 4 bases and the J segment 5 bases; nucleotides outside the gene matches: 5. Looked up from germline, CDR1 is MNHEY and CDR2 is SMNVEV (reference sequence). CDR3 length: 14 amino acids. The CDR3: CASSSTGGRTEAFF. Written as DNA, the CDR3 is TGTGCCAGCAGTTCGACAGGGGGGAGGACTGAAGCTTTCTTT.

V gene TRBV11-2 combines with J gene TRBJ2-5, with 15 positions matching TRBD2. The V and J ends lost 5 bases and 5 bases, in that order; junction bases with no gene match: 9. The CDR3 is 17 residues long. Germline V gives CDR1 SGHAT, CDR2 FQNNGV. CDR3 amino acids: CASSEGLAGGRGETQYF. CDR3 nucleotides: TGTGCCAGCAGCGAGGGACTAGCGGGAGGTCGGGGGGAGACCCAGTACTTC.

The J gene is TRBJ1-3, the V gene TRBV10-3; D possibly corresponds to TRBD1 (6 bases). The CDR3 runs 16 residues. The V gene lost 2 bases and the J gene lost 0 bases, with 11 bases spanning the gap. Germline values: CDR1 ENHRY, CDR2 SYGVKD. The CDR3 is CAISEPTGTSGNTIYF. CDR3 DNA: TGTGCCATCAGTGAGCCGACAGGTACCTCTGGAAACACCATATATTTT.

The genes are TRBV28 and TRBJ2-1; 15 nucleotides match TRBD2. Looked up from germline, CDR1 is MDHEN and CDR2 is SYDVKM. The junction had 8 bases not matched to a gene; V was cut back by 5 bases and J by 0 bases. This CDR3 contains 19 residues. This CDR3 reads CASSPGLAGGSSSYNEQFF. CDR3 nucleotide sequence: TGTGCCAGCAGTCCGGGACTAGCGGGAGGTTCGAGCTCCTACAATGAGCAGTTCTTC.

The chain joins TRBV5-1 to TRBJ2-7; tentatively, D is TRBD2 (6 bases). CDR1 is SGHRS and CDR2 is YFSETQ in the germline V gene. This CDR3 contains 16 residues. V gave up 0 bases and J gave up 0 bases, with 13 bases separating them. The CDR3 bases are TGCGCCAGCAGCTTGGTGCAGCGGGTTTACTCCTACGAGCAGTACTTC. It is translated as CASSLVQRVYSYEQYF.

V and J are TRBV28 and TRBJ1-1; 8 positions match TRBD1. The CDR3 contains 14 residues. Germline V gives CDR1 MDHEN, CDR2 SYDVKM. Trimming at V came to 1 base and at J to 5 bases, leaving 3 bases not matched to a gene. CDR3 amino acids: CASSLSRTGTEAFF. The CDR3 DNA reads TGTGCCAGCAGTTTATCCCGGACAGGGACTGAAGCTTTCTTT. The variable domain in full, with the rest retrieved from reference TRBV28 and TRBJ1-1, is DVKVTQSSRYLVKRTGEKVFLECVQDMDHENMFWYRQDPGLGLRLIYFSYDVKMKEKGDIPEGYSVSREKKERFSLILESASTNQTSMYLCASSLSRTGTEAFFGQGTRLTVV.

The chain couples TRBV5-4 to TRBJ2-2, with D tentatively TRBD2 (7 bases). The CDR3 is made up of 14 amino acids. Germline V gene data show CDR1 as SGHNT and CDR2 as YYREEE (reference sequence). V lost 4 bases, J lost 7 bases, and 14 bases lay in between. CDR3 amino acids: CASSLERGGGELFF. CDR3 bases: TGTGCCAGCAGCCTCGAAAGGGGGGGCGGGGAGCTGTTTTTT. The complete variable domain, with remaining parts taken from reference TRBV5-4 and TRBJ2-2, reads ETGVTQSPTHLIKTRGQQVTLRCSSQSGHNTVSWYQQALGQGPQFIFQYYREEENGRGNFPPRFSGLQFPNYSSELNVNALELDDSALYLCASSLERGGGELFFGEGSRLTVL.

The CDR3 DNA reads TGCAGCGTTGGAAGACAGGGGGCCCACTATGGCTACACCTTC. It is translated as CSVGRQGAHYGYTF. This chain joins TRBV29-1 and TRBJ1-2, with TRBD1 matching 10 bases. V lost 4 bases, J lost 3 bases, and 5 bases stayed unmatched. Looked up from germline, CDR1 is SQVTM and CDR2 is ANQGSEA. There are 14 residues in the CDR3.

This chain connects TRBV27 to TRBJ2-7; 7 bases line up with TRBD1. J gave up 6 bases and V 7 bases, and 15 bases lay outside the gene matches. The CDR3 is 15 amino acids. The V gene's germline CDR1 is MNHEY and CDR2 SMNVEV (reference sequence). CDR3 loop: CASNPAPGQKAEQYF. For the CDR3, the DNA is TGTGCCAGCAACCCGGCCCCGGGACAGAAAGCCGAGCAGTACTTC.

The V and J genes are TRBV24-1 and TRBJ2-2; perhaps TRBD2 as D (7 bases). There are 16 residues in the CDR3. The germline CDR1 and CDR2 sequences are KGHDR and SFDVKD. V was clipped by 3 bases and J by 4 bases, with 14 bases between them. CDR3 sequence reads: CATSDLGGARTGELFF. The CDR3 coding sequence is TGTGCCACCAGTGATCTGGGGGGGGCGCGCACCGGGGAGCTGTTTTTT.

This clone was seen just once. The chain couples TRBV19 to TRBJ1-1; 10 bases are a match to TRBD1. CDR1 is LNHDA, CDR2 SQIVND, per germline (reference sequence). The CDR3 length is 17 residues. V lost 4 bases and J lost 3; bases outside the gene matches: 11. In nucleotides, the CDR3 is TGTGCCAGTAGTAGAACCCAGGGACAGGGGCTACACACTGAAGCTTTCTTT. It translates to CASSRTQGQGLHTEAFF.

Notes on this clone: Germline is not matched at one junction end, which may reflect a read error. This chain links TRBV12-5 with TRBJ2-1; 7 bases map to TRBD2. Germline V CDR1 and CDR2: LGHNT, FRNRAP. This CDR3 region has 16 residues. CDR3 sequence: CASGLVLGGSFNEQFF. The CDR3 coding sequence is TGTGCTAGTGGTTTGGTACTCGGGGGGTCCTTCAATGAGCAGTTCTTC.

The J gene is TRBJ2-5, the V gene TRBV18; D possibly corresponds to TRBD2 (5 bases). V was clipped by 2 bases and J by 3 bases, with 10 bases between them. Germline loops: CDR1 KGHSH, CDR2 LQKENI. The CDR3 loop spans 14 amino acids. The CDR3 region has the DNA TGTGCCAGCTCACCAGAGGGCCAGAAAGAGACCCAGTACTTC. Residues: CASSPEGQKETQYF.

CDR3 sequence reads: CASRPDRGSSYNSPLHF. The CDR3 DNA reads TGTGCCAGCAGACCGGACAGGGGGAGCTCCTATAATTCACCCCTCCACTTT. V gene TRBV7-8 combines with J gene TRBJ1-6; 10 bases are shared with TRBD1. The CDR3 spans 17 residues. V was pared by 6 bases and J by 0 bases, with 5 bases of the junction left unmatched. Germline CDR1 is SGHVS and CDR2 is FQNEAQ.

In the case of this clone: The sample contains more than one DNA sequence encoding this CDR3. This chain connects TRBV5-5 to TRBJ1-3, with D maybe TRBD1 (6 bases). Germline CDR1 and CDR2: SGHKS and YYEKEE (reference sequence). V lost 0 bases to trimming and J lost 2 bases, with 6 bases between them. The CDR3 consists of 14 residues. As DNA, the CDR3 is TGTGCCAGCAGCTTGGCAGGGGCTGGAAACACCATATATTTT. Translating it yields CASSLAGAGNTIYF.

The CDR3: CAISESDLQGATQYF. The CDR3 nucleotides are TGTGCCATCAGTGAGTCGGACCTACAGGGGGCTACGCAGTATTTT. This sequence joins TRBV10-3 and TRBJ2-3, with 9 positions matching TRBD1. This CDR3 region has 15 residues. The V gene end was trimmed by 0 bases and the J gene end by 8 bases; junction bases not matched to a gene: 6. CDR1 is ENHRY, CDR2 SYGVKD, per germline.

CDR3 bases: TGCGCCAGCAGCCCTCGTTCTAGGACAGGGGGCACTGAAGCTTTCTTT. This codes for CASSPRSRTGGTEAFF. The chain recombines TRBV5-1 with TRBJ1-1, with 10 bases aligning to TRBD1. The CDR3 consists of 16 residues. The V gene end was trimmed by 4 bases and the J gene end by 4 bases; junction bases not matched to a gene: 10. Germline lookup yields CDR1 SGHRS and CDR2 YFSETQ.

This sequence joins TRBV18 and TRBJ1-4; 8 bases agree with TRBD1. V gave up 5 bases and J gave up 2 bases; unmatched junction bases: 4. The CDR3 extends over 15 amino acids. Germline V gives CDR1 KGHSH, CDR2 LQKENI. The CDR3 DNA sequence: TGTGCCAGCTCAGATCAGGGGGCGACTAATGAAAAACTGTTTTTT. Residues: CASSDQGATNEKLFF.

This chain connects TRBV11-1 to TRBJ1-2, with unresolved D. Germline CDR1 SGHAT, CDR2 FQDESV (reference sequence). The germline V and J ends were trimmed by 1 base and 4 bases, with 10 bases remaining between them. The CDR3 is 14 amino acids. Here the CDR3 DNA reads TGTGCCAGCAGCTTAGTAACGGACTTCTATGGCTACACCTTC. This encodes CASSLVTDFYGYTF.

The chain uses TRBV29-1 and TRBJ2-1; TRBD2 agrees at 10 bases. The CDR3 has 14 residues. Germline V lookup: CDR1 SQVTM, CDR2 ANQGSEA. Germline trimming cut 4 bases from V and 8 bases from J; bases unmatched to any gene: 8. The CDR3 nucleotides are TGCAGCGTTGTGGTGGCTAGCGGGAGCGATGAGCAGTTCTTC. As protein: CSVVVASGSDEQFF.